The clone carrying this TCR beta chain occurred many times. CDR1 is MNHEY and CDR2 is SMNVEV in the germline V gene (reference sequence). This CDR3 spans 15 amino acids. The J segment lost 2 bases and the V segment lost 6 bases, leaving 4 bases of the junction unmatched. The TCRbeta library was prepared with unique molecular identifiers. TCRdb fed the PCR reads into MiXCR, producing one record per CDR3 protein. Among approximately 210,000 distinct CDR3 sequences, 14% to 15% were seen once, and the ten largest hold roughly 13%. This entry comes from a study of T-cell reconstitution after alpha-beta-depleted transplantation in children.

The receptor was derived from a human donor who donated a stem cell graft to a child with acute lymphoblastic leukemia. This specimen consisted of PBMCs from the stem cell graft donor, obtained from the stem cell graft. The chain links TRBV27 to TRBJ2-6; 7 bases match TRBD1. CDR3 in amino acids: CASSDRVTGANVLTF. The CDR3 DNA reads TGTGCCAGCAGCGACAGGGTGACTGGGGCCAACGTCCTGACTTTC. The full variable domain, rest sourced from reference TRBV27 and TRBJ2-6, is EAQVTQNPRYLITVTGKKLTVTCSQNMNHEYMSWYRQDPGLGLRQIYYSMNVEVTDKGDVPEGYKVSRKEKRNFPLILESPSPNQTSLYFCASSDRVTGANVLTFGAGSRLTVL.